Sequencing of this T cell receptor beta chain was carried out in a study of blood T cell repertoires in COVID-19. Overall study: Sources were T cells, B-cell-depleted T cells, or PBMCs; the material itself was cDNA or gDNA.

The CDR3 contains 20 residues. Losses at the gene ends were 3 bases for V and 5 bases for J; bases not matched to a gene: 20. From germline, CDR1 is SGHRS and CDR2 YFSETQ. Enrollees, about 18 to 89 years old, lived in 20 to 25 US areas. Methods used by the authors: Amplifying reference gene primers gave estimates of nucleated cell counts. The protocol was immunoSEQ multiplex PCR, while the TCRdb copy is restricted to in-frame clones and leaves out a portion. Clone size and V and J calls were adopted from that table, with D and trimming inferred from the DNA. The sample has a few hundred thousand clones, around 88% seen once.

This sequence joins TRBV5-1 and TRBJ2-5; 12 nucleotides align to TRBD2. The receptor was derived from a woman between 40 and 50 years old who had recovered from COVID-19. The sample taken for sequencing was PBMCs or T cells enriched from blood (not recorded which). The CDR3 loop is CASSSRPGGLAGYRIETQYF. Here the CDR3 DNA reads TGCGCCAGCAGCTCCCGCCCCGGAGGACTAGCGGGATATCGGATCGAGACCCAGTACTTC.